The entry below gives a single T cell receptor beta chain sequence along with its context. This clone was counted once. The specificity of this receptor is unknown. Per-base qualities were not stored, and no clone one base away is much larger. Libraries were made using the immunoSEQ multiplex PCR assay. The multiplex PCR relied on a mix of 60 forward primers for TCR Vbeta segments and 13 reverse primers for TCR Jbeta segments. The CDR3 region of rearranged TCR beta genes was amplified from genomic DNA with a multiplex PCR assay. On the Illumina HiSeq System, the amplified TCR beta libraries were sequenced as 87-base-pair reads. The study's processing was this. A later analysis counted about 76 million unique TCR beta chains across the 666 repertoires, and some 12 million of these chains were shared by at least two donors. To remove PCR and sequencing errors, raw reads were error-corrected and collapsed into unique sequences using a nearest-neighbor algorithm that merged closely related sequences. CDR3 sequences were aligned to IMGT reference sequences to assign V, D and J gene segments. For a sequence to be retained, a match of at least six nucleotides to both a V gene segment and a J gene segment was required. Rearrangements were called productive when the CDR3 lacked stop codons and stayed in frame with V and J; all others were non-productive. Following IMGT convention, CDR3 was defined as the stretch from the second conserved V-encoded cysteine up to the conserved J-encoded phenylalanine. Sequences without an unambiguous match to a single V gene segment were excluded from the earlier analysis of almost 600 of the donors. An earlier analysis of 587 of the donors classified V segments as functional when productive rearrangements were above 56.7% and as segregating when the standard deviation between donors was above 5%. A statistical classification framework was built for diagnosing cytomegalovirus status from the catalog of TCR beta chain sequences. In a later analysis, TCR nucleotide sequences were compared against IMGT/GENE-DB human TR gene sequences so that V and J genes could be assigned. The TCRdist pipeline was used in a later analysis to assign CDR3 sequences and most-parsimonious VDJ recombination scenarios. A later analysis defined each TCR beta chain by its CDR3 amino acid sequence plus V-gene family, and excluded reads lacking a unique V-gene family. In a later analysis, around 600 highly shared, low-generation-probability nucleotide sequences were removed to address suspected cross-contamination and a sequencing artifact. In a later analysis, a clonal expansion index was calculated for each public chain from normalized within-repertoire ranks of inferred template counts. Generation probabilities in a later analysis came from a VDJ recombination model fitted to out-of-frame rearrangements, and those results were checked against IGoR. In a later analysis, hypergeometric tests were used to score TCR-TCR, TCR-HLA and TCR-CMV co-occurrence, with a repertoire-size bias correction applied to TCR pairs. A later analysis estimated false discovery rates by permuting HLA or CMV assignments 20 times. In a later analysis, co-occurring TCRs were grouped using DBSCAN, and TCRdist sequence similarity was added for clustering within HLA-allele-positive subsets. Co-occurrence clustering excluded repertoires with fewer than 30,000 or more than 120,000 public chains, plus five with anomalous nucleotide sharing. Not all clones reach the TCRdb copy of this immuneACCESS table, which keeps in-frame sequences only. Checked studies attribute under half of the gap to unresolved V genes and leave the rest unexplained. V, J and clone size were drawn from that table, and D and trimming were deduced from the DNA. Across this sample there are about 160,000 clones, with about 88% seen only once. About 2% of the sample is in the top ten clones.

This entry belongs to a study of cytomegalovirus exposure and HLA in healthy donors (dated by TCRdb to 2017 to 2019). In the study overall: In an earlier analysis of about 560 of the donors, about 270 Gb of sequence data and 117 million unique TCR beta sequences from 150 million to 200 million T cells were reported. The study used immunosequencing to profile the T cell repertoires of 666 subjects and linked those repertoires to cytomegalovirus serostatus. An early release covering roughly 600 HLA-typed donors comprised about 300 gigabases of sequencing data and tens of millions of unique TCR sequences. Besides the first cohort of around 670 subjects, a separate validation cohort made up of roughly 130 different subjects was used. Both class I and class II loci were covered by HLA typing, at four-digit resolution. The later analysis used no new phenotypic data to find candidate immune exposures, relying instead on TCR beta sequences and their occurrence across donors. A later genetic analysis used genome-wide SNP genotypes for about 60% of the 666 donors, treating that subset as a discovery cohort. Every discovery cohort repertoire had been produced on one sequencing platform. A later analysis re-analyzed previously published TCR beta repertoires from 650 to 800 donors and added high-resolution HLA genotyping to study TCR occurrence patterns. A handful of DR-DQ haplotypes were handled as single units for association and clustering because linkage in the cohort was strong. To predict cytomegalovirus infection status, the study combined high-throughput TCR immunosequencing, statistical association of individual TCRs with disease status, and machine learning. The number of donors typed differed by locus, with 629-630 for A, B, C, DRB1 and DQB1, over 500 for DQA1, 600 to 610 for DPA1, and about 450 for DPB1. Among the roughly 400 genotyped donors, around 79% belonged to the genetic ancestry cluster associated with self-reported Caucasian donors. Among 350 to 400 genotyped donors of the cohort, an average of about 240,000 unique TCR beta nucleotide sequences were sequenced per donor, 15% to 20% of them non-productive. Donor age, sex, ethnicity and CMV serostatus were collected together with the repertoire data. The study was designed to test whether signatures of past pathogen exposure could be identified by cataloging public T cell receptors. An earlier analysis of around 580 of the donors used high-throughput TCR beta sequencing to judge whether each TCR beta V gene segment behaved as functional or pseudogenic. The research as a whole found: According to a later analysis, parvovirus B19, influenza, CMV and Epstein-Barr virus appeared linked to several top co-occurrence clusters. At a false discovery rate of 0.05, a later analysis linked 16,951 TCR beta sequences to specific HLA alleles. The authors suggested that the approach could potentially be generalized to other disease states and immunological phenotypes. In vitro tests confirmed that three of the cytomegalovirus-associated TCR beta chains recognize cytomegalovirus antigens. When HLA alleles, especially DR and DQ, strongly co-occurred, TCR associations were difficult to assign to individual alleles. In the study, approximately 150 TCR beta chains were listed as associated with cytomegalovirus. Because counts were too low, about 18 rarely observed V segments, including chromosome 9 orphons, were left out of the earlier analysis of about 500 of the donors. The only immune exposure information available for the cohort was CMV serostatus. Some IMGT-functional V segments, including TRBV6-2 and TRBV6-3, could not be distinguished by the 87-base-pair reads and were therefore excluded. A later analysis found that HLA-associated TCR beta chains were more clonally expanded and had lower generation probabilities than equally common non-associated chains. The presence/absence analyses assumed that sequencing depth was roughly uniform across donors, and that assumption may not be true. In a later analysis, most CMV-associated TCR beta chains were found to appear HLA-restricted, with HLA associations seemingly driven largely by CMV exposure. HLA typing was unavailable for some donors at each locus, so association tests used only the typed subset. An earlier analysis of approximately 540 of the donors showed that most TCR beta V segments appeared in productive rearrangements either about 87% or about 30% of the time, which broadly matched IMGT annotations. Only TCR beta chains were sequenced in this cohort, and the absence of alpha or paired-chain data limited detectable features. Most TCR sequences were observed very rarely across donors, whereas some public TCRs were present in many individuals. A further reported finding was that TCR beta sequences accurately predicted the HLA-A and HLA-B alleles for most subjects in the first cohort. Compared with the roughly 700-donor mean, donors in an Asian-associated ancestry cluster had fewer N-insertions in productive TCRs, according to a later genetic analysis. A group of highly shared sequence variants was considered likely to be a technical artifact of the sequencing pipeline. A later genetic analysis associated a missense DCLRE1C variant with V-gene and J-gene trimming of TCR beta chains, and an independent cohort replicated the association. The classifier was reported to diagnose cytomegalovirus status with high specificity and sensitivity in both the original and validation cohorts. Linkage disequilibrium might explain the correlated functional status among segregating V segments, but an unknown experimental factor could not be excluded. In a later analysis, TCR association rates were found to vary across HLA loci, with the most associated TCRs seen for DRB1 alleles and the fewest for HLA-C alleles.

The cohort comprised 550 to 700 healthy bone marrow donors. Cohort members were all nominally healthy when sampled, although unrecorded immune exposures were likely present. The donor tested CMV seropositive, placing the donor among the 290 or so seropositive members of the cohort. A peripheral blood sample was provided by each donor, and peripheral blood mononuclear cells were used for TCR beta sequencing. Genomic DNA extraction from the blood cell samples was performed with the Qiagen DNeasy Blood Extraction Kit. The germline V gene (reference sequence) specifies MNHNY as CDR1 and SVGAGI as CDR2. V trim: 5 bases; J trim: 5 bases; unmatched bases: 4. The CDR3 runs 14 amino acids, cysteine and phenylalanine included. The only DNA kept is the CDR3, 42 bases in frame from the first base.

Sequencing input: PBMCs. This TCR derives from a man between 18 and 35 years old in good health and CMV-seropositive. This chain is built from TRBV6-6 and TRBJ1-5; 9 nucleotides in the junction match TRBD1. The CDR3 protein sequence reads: CASSQDRGYQPQHF. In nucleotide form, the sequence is TGTGCCAGCAGTCAGGACAGGGGCTATCAGCCCCAGCATTTT.